This T cell receptor beta chain was documented in a study of T-cell reconstitution after alpha-beta-depleted transplantation in children. Study-wide results and caveats: One year after transplant, T-cell counts and diversity came mostly from newly produced T cells. About two months after transplant, alpha-beta T cells reportedly came from several hundred expanded graft clones.

Germline CDR1 MNHEY, CDR2 SMNVEV (reference sequence). The CDR3 contains 13 residues. With 3 bases removed from V and 5 bases from J, the gap between germline ends came to 11 bases. This clonotype has more than one count but fewer than ten. Its target is not known. Unique molecular identifiers were used in preparing the TCRbeta library. A single record per CDR3 protein comes from TCRdb applying MiXCR to the PCR reads. Altogether about a million distinct CDR3 sequences are present, roughly 31% being singletons, with the ten largest covering 25% to 35%. Sequenced here: PBMCs, mostly from graft donor cells, sampled 360 days after TCRalphabeta/CD19-depleted stem cell transplant. The sequence came from a boy under three years old who had a stem cell transplant for SCID, so the T cells may come from the graft donor. This chain connects TRBV27 to TRBJ2-7; D is ambiguous. CDR3 in amino acids: CASSFPGFDEQYF. The CDR3 DNA is TGTGCCAGCAGTTTCCCAGGATTTGACGAGCAGTACTTC.